One sample yielded the 27 T cell receptor beta chains listed below, sequenced in a study of blood T cells in healthy people across ages. It was with a sample-barcoded 5' primer and a J-beta primer mix that a second PCR of roughly 7 to 12 cycles was run. One entry per CDR3 protein results from TCRdb running MiXCR on the 5' RACE reads. Of roughly 1,100,000 distinct CDR3 sequences in the sample, 20% to 25% were seen once. This same sample was also part of a study on T cells of mothers and their children.

Sequencing was performed on blood. These receptors all come from a girl aged 2 to 9 in good health.

This chain uses TRBV28 with TRBJ2-3; the D call may be TRBD1 or TRBD2 (5 bases each). The germline V gene encodes CDR1 MDHEN and CDR2 SYDVKM. The CDR3 runs 15 residues. V lost 3 bases and J lost 3, with 13 bases in between. Here the CDR3 DNA reads TGTGCCAGCAGTTTCTCAGGGACGGGTACAGATACGCAGTATTTT. It is translated as CASSFSGTGTDTQYF.

J is TRBJ2-5 and V is TRBV28; D may be TRBD1 (5 bases). The CDR3 length is 14 residues. The germline CDR1 and CDR2 sequences are MDHEN and SYDVKM. V was cut by 4 bases and J by 1 base, with 10 bases left in between. CDR3 amino acids: CASSSIDSQETQYF. Here the CDR3 DNA reads TGTGCCAGCAGTTCGATTGACAGCCAAGAGACCCAGTACTTC.

This sequence joins TRBV12-3 or TRBV12-4 and TRBJ2-3; possible D gene TRBD2, 5 bases. Between the trimmed V and J ends, which lost 5 bases and 4 bases, there was a span of 13 bases. CDR3 length equals 14 residues. As DNA, the CDR3 is TGTGCCAGCAGTCATCAGGAGGACCCAGATACGCAGTATTTT. This translates into CASSHQEDPDTQYF.

This clonotype was detected only once. The CDR3 spells CASSLGVGDEIPYTQYF. The CDR3 DNA follows: TGTGCCAGCAGCTTAGGGGTCGGGGACGAGATACCTTATACGCAGTATTTT. V and J are TRBV7-9 and TRBJ2-3; D may be TRBD1 or TRBD2 (5 bases each). Trimming shortened V by 1 base and J by 7 bases, and 21 bases separated the two germline ends. The length of the CDR3 is 17 residues. Germline V lookup: CDR1 SEHNR, CDR2 FQNEAQ (reference sequence).

This clonotype was observed a few times. The rearrangement links TRBV12-5 to TRBJ1-5; D is perhaps TRBD1 (6 bases). The germline CDR1 and CDR2 sequences are LGHNT and FRNRAP. The V end lost 4 bases, the J end lost 1 base, and 8 bases lay between the germline ends. The CDR3 covers 14 residues. CDR3 in amino acids: CASGSQGSNQPQHF. The CDR3 DNA sequence: TGTGCTAGTGGTTCGCAGGGGAGCAATCAGCCCCAGCATTTT.

This clonotype was counted only a few times. The chain couples TRBV7-3 to TRBJ1-1; perhaps TRBD1 as D (5 bases). Germline V gene data show CDR1 as SGHTA and CDR2 as FQGTGA. Trimming stripped 6 bases from V and 8 bases from J, with 13 bases between. The CDR3 is 12 residues long. This CDR3 reads CASSTGGREAFF. The CDR3 region has the DNA TGTGCCAGCAGTACCGGGGGGAGGGAAGCTTTCTTT.

V usage is TRBV12-3 or TRBV12-4 and J usage is TRBJ2-7; possible D gene TRBD2, 7 bases. Trimming took off 4 bases at V and 2 bases at J, with 15 bases between the two ends. The CDR3 spans 15 residues. DNA of the CDR3: TGTGCCAGCAGTTCCCGTGGGGGGGGCGCCTACGAGCAGTACTTC. Translating gives CASSSRGGGAYEQYF.

This clonotype was detected a few times. The chain joins TRBV7-2 to TRBJ1-4; D might be TRBD1 (6 bases). V was clipped by 4 bases and J by 11 bases, with 14 bases between them. The CDR3 covers 13 residues. CDR1 and CDR2 (germline): SGHTA, FQGNSA. This CDR3 reads CASSSRGGGKLFF. The CDR3 DNA reads as TGTGCCAGCAGCTCCAGGGGAGGCGGGAAACTGTTTTTT. Together with reference TRBV7-2 and TRBJ1-4, the CDR3 gives the full variable domain: GAGVSQSPSNKVTEKGKDVELRCDPISGHTALYWYRQSLGQGLEFLIYFQGNSAPDKSGLPSDRFSAERTGGSVSTLTIQRTQQEDSAVYLCASSSRGGGKLFFGSGTQLSVL.

The CDR3 region is CASSSLAVLTDTQYF. The DNA of the CDR3 is TGTGCCAGCAGTTCCCTAGCGGTCCTCACAGATACGCAGTATTTT. The chain is built from TRBV6-2 or TRBV6-3 and TRBJ2-3, with TRBD2 identical over 7 bases. CDR3 length equals 15 residues. J lost 2 bases, V lost 4 bases, and 6 bases had no gene match. CDR1 and CDR2 (germline): MNHEY, SVGEGT.

The rearrangement uses TRBV20-1 and TRBJ2-5; weak D call: TRBD2 (5 bases). The end of the DNA is better explained by TRBJ2-1, so the J call may be wrong. The germline V gene encodes CDR1 DFQATT and CDR2 SNEGSKA (reference sequence). The CDR3 contains 13 residues. CDR3 DNA: TGCAGTGCTAGAGAGCTCGGGGACAATGAGCAGTTCTTC. Translation: CSARELGDNEQFF.

This clonotype was counted between two and nine times. The chain combines TRBV6-6 with TRBJ2-6; 7 nucleotides align to TRBD2. Trimming at V came to 6 bases and at J to 0 bases, leaving 2 bases not matched to a gene. CDR1 is MNHNY and CDR2 is SVGAGI in the germline V gene (reference sequence). The CDR3 has 15 amino acids. CDR3 residues: CASSKRGSGANVLTF. The CDR3 region has the DNA TGTGCCAGCAGCAAGCGGGGCTCTGGGGCCAACGTCCTGACTTTC.

The chain carries TRBV5-1 and TRBJ2-6; no firm D call. The germline CDR1 and CDR2 sequences are SGHRS and YFSETQ. Trimming took 2 bases from V and 0 from J, leaving 6 bases between them. CDR3 length equals 15 residues. Here the CDR3 reads CASSFVSSGANVLTF. The CDR3 DNA sequence: TGCGCCAGCAGCTTTGTGAGCTCTGGGGCCAACGTCCTGACTTTC. Full variable domain (rest looked up from reference TRBV5-1 and TRBJ2-6): KAGVTQTPRYLIKTRGQQVTLSCSPISGHRSVSWYQQTPGQGLQFLFEYFSETQRNKGNFPGRFSGRQFSNSRSEMNVSTLELGDSALYLCASSFVSSGANVLTFGAGSRLTVL.

This chain's CDR3 is CASSLGRGTGGTNEQFF. The CDR3 coding sequence is TGTGCCAGCAGCTTAGGTCGGGGAACAGGGGGGACGAATGAGCAGTTCTTC. This rearrangement joins TRBV11-2 to TRBJ2-1; 8 nucleotides match TRBD1. The V and J ends lost 1 base and 7 bases, in that order; junction bases with no gene match: 12. The germline CDR1 and CDR2 sequences are SGHAT and FQNNGV. There are 17 residues in the CDR3.

The chain uses TRBV24-1 and TRBJ2-5; a possible D gene is TRBD2 (6 bases). The CDR3 covers 18 residues. Germline-derived CDR1 and CDR2 are KGHDR and SFDVKD. The V gene lost 4 bases and the J gene lost 1 base, with 21 bases spanning the gap. As DNA, the CDR3 is TGTGCCACCAGTGACGCAAGACTAGGTGGGCCCCTCCAAGAGACCCAGTACTTC. Its translation is CATSDARLGGPLQETQYF.

Turning to this clonotype: The conserved phenylalanine or tryptophan is not found at the CDR3 terminus, so this likely reflects a read error. This chain uses TRBV27 with TRBJ2-7, with a weak D call TRBD2 (5 bases). CDR3 length: 11 amino acids. Germline CDR1 and CDR2: MNHEY and SMNVEV (reference sequence). The ends were cut back, 6 bases at V and 6 bases at J, with 9 bases in the middle. The CDR3 DNA reads TGTGCCAGCAGCTTAGGAGGCGAGCAGTACTAC. The encoded protein is CASSLGGEQYY.

The V call is TRBV29-1, the J call TRBJ2-5, with TRBD2 as a possible D gene (6 bases). This CDR3 is built from 14 residues. Germline CDR1 and CDR2: SQVTM and ANQGSEA. The V gene lost 7 bases and the J gene lost 1 base, with 16 bases spanning the gap. Here the CDR3 reads CSGRDVRFQETQYF. The CDR3 coding sequence is TGCAGCGGGAGGGACGTCCGATTCCAAGAGACCCAGTACTTC. Based on the CDR3 plus reference TRBV29-1 and TRBJ2-5, the full variable domain is SAVISQKPSRDICQRGTSLTIQCQVDSQVTMMFWYRQQPGQSLTLIATANQGSEATYESGFVIDKFPISRPNLTFSTLTVSNMSPEDSSIYLCSGRDVRFQETQYFGPGTRLLVL.

In this sample, this clonotype turned up a few times. Mismatch with germline at one junction end may stem from a read error. This rearrangement joins TRBV7-2 to TRBJ2-2; TRBD2 matches at 7 bases. The CDR3 loop spans 17 amino acids. From germline, CDR1 is SGHTA and CDR2 FQGNSA. DNA of the CDR3: TGTGCCAGCAGCTTAACCCAACTAGCGTGGGGCACCGGGGAGCCGTTTTTT. It translates to CASSLTQLAWGTGEPFF. Using reference TRBV7-2 and TRBJ2-2 for the parts outside the CDR3, the full variable domain is GAGVSQSPSNKVTEKGKDVELRCDPISGHTALYWYRQSLGQGLEFLIYFQGNSAPDKSGLPSDRFSAERTGGSVSTLTIQRTQQEDSAVYLCASSLTQLAWGTGEPFFGEGSRLTVL.

This clonotype has at least ten counts. This rearrangement joins TRBV6-6 to TRBJ1-3; D unclear. Germline lookup yields CDR1 MNHNY and CDR2 SVGAGI (reference sequence). This CDR3 has 13 residues. V lost 4 bases, J lost 0 bases, and 4 bases lay in between. The CDR3 DNA reads TGTGCCAGCAGTTTCTCCTCTGGAAACACCATATATTTT. Amino acids: CASSFSSGNTIYF.

The CDR3 DNA follows: TGCAGCGTTGTGGTAGGCCCCTACGAGCAGTACTTC. This sequence encodes CSVVVGPYEQYF. V is TRBV29-1 and J is TRBJ2-5; D unclear. The DNA matches TRBJ2-7 better at its end, which makes the J call doubtful. This CDR3 comprises 12 residues. Germline V CDR1 and CDR2: SQVTM, ANQGSEA.

There are a few counts of this clonotype. The chain has TRBV2 and TRBJ2-7; unclear D gene. The CDR3 length is 14 residues. The V gene lost 4 bases and the J gene lost 0 bases, with 10 bases spanning the gap. Germline lookup yields CDR1 SNHLY and CDR2 FYNNEI. The CDR3 loop reads CASSASRISYEQYF. The CDR3 bases are TGTGCCAGCAGTGCGTCTCGGATCTCCTACGAGCAGTACTTC.

The chain has TRBV6-2 or TRBV6-3 and TRBJ2-5; TRBD2 matches at 13 bases. The CDR3 length is 19 residues. Trimming took 2 bases from V and 3 from J; bases not matched to a gene: 12. CDR1 is MNHEY and CDR2 is SVGEGT in the germline V gene. The DNA of the CDR3 is TGTGCCAGCAGTTACCAACTCGAGGGACTAGCGGGACCCGAAGAGACCCAGTACTTC. Its translation: CASSYQLEGLAGPEETQYF.

J is TRBJ1-1 and V is TRBV29-1; D is uncertain. Germline V CDR1 and CDR2: SQVTM, ANQGSEA. The CDR3 loop spans 13 amino acids. V gave up 0 bases and J gave up 5 bases, with 10 bases separating them. The CDR3: CSVEDEGGTEAFF. CDR3 nucleotides: TGCAGCGTTGAAGATGAAGGAGGGACTGAAGCTTTCTTT.

The chain carries TRBV10-1 and TRBJ1-2; D is possibly TRBD1 (6 bases). The CDR3 is 11 residues long. Germline CDR1 is WNHNN and CDR2 is SYGVQD (reference sequence). Trimming shortened V by 6 bases and J by 8 bases, and 10 bases separated the two germline ends. The CDR3 coding sequence is TGCGCCAGCAGGGATGGACAGGGCTACACCTTC. This encodes CASRDGQGYTF.

This rearrangement joins TRBV28 to TRBJ2-5; 12 bases match TRBD2. Germline trimming cut 6 bases from V and 5 bases from J; bases unmatched to any gene: 10. CDR1 is MDHEN, CDR2 SYDVKM, per germline. The CDR3 runs to 16 residues. The CDR3 DNA sequence: TGTGCCAGCAGCCCCCGAACCCTAGCGGGGGGGGAGACCCAGTACTTC. Its translation is CASSPRTLAGGETQYF.

V and J are TRBV12-3 or TRBV12-4 and TRBJ1-2; D not resolved. The germline V and J ends were trimmed by 1 base and 7 bases, with 7 bases remaining between them. The CDR3 spans 12 residues. CDR3 DNA sequence: TGTGCCAGCAGTTTAGATGAGAGTGGCTACACCTTC. It translates to CASSLDESGYTF.

The chain has TRBV28 and TRBJ2-1; the D is unclear. CDR3 length: 16 amino acids. V was cut by 3 bases and J by 2 bases, with 14 bases left in between. From germline, CDR1 is MDHEN and CDR2 SYDVKM. CDR3 bases: TGTGCCAGCAGTTTGGGTCTTCCCGCCCCCTACAATGAGCAGTTCTTC. Translation gives CASSLGLPAPYNEQFF.

The chain recombines TRBV6-2 or TRBV6-3 with TRBJ1-5, with D unclear. Trimming shortened V by 0 bases and J by 1 base, and 10 bases separated the two germline ends. Germline CDR1 MNHEY, CDR2 SVGEGT. The CDR3 has 16 residues. CDR3 DNA: TGTGCCAGCAGTTACTCGATCCCGGAAAGCAATCAGCCCCAGCATTTT. Amino acids: CASSYSIPESNQPQHF.